This paragraph covers one TCR beta chain sequence. Per the authors' pipeline: Reference gene primer amplification gave nucleated cell count estimates. Profiled with immunoSEQ multiplex PCR; TCRdb holds only in-frame clones, not every one. The V and J calls and the clone size are those of that table, but D and trimming were determined from the DNA. The sample gives around 330,000 clones, approximately 90% of which show up once; approximately 4% is in the top ten. The V end was cut by 0 bases, the J end by 8 bases, with 15 bases between. Germline-derived CDR1 and CDR2 are SGDLS and YYNGEE. This CDR3 spans 16 amino acids. This specimen comes from a study of blood T cell repertoires in COVID-19. Whole-study context: Material from acute and convalescent COVID-19 was sourced from the United States, Italy and Spain. From T cells, B-cell-depleted T cells, or PBMCs came the material, which was cDNA or gDNA.

This chain links TRBV9 with TRBJ1-6; a weak D match, TRBD1 (6 bases). The sequence came from a woman aged 50 to 65 with active or convalescent COVID-19. The sample was peripheral blood. This CDR3 reads CASSVAPTGGDSPLHF. CDR3 DNA: TGTGCCAGCAGCGTAGCCCCGACGGGGGGCGATTCACCCCTCCACTTT.